This TCR beta chain was retrieved from a study of cytomegalovirus exposure and HLA in healthy donors (dated by TCRdb to between 2016 and 2019). For the study in its entirety: According to an earlier analysis of around 600 of the donors, about 179 million T cells yielded 117 million unique TCR beta sequences and around 300 Gb of sequence data. Typing coverage differed by locus: A, B, C, DRB1 and DQB1 were typed in about 620-640 donors, DQA1 in roughly 510, DPA1 in approximately 610, and DPB1 in 400 to 480. Every discovery cohort repertoire had been produced on one sequencing platform. High-throughput TCR immunosequencing, statistical association of individual TCRs with disease status, and machine learning were combined to predict cytomegalovirus infection status. Alongside the repertoire data, information on donor age, sex, ethnicity and CMV serostatus was compiled. The study used immunosequencing to profile the T cell repertoires of approximately 650 subjects and linked those repertoires to cytomegalovirus serostatus. Both class I and class II loci were covered by HLA typing, at four-digit resolution. In a later genetic analysis, genome-wide SNP genotypes for about 65% of the roughly 670 donors were used, and that subset was treated as a discovery cohort. A later analysis re-examined previously published TCR beta repertoires from several hundred donors and added high-resolution HLA genotyping to investigate patterns of TCR occurrence. Of the approximately 370 genotyped donors, over 80% were placed in the genetic ancestry cluster associated with self-reported Caucasian donors. Among 398 genotyped donors of the cohort, an average of roughly 240,000 unique TCR beta nucleotide sequences were sequenced per donor, about a sixth of them non-productive. The aim of the study was to test whether cataloging public T cell receptors could identify signatures of past pathogen exposure. A separate validation cohort of roughly 130 different subjects was used in addition to the approximately 640-subject first cohort. Rather than drawing on any new phenotypic data, the later analysis identified candidate immune exposures from TCR beta sequences and the way those sequences occurred across donors. Four or five DR-DQ haplotypes were handled as single units for association and clustering because linkage in the cohort was strong. An earlier analysis of roughly 580 of the donors used high-throughput TCR beta sequencing to judge whether each TCR beta V gene segment behaved as functional or pseudogenic. An early release that covered some 630 HLA-typed donors contained about 300 gigabases of sequencing data and tens of millions of unique TCR sequences.

This clone was picked up one time. The antigen it recognizes is unknown. The record has no base qualities; no much larger clone is one base away. The cohort comprised some 680 healthy bone marrow donors. Cohort members were all nominally healthy when sampled, although unrecorded immune exposures were likely present. The donor was CMV seronegative and belonged to the group of more than 300 seronegative cohort members. A peripheral blood sample was collected from each donor, and TCR beta sequencing was performed on peripheral blood mononuclear cells. The Qiagen DNeasy Blood Extraction Kit was used to extract genomic DNA from the blood cell samples. Overall study outcomes, separate from this receptor: The authors suggested that the approach could potentially be extended to other disease states and immunological phenotypes. A cluster of highly shared sequence variants was judged likely to represent a technical artifact of the sequencing pipeline. The classifier was reported to diagnose cytomegalovirus status with high specificity and sensitivity in both the original and validation cohorts. A later analysis found that TCR association rates varied across HLA loci, with DRB1 alleles showing the most associated TCRs and HLA-C alleles the fewest. A later analysis found that most CMV-associated TCR beta chains appeared HLA-restricted, with HLA associations seemingly driven largely by CMV exposure. Assigning TCR associations to individual alleles was difficult when HLA alleles, especially DR and DQ, strongly co-occurred. The presence/absence analyses assumed that sequencing depth was roughly uniform across donors, and that assumption may not be true. Correlated functional status among segregating V segments might reflect linkage disequilibrium, but an unknown experimental factor could not be ruled out. Compared with the roughly 720-donor mean, donors in an Asian-associated ancestry cluster had fewer N-insertions in productive TCRs, according to a later genetic analysis. Immune exposure information for the cohort was limited to CMV serostatus. Because the 87-base-pair reads could not distinguish some IMGT-functional V segments, including TRBV6-2 and TRBV6-3, those segments were excluded. A further reported finding was that TCR beta sequences accurately predicted the HLA-A and HLA-B alleles for most subjects in the first cohort. Because counts were too low, approximately 15 rarely observed V segments, including chromosome 9 orphons, were excluded from the earlier analysis of roughly 580 of the donors. This cohort had only TCR beta chains sequenced, and the lack of alpha or paired-chain data limited which features could be detected. A few of the identified cytomegalovirus-associated TCR beta chains were confirmed in vitro to be specific for cytomegalovirus antigens. HLA typing was unavailable for some donors at each locus, so association tests used only the typed subset. An earlier analysis of approximately 500 of the donors showed that most TCR beta V segments appeared in productive rearrangements either about 90% or about 30% of the time, which broadly matched IMGT annotations. A total of about 180 TCR beta chains were listed by the study as associated with cytomegalovirus. In a later analysis, HLA-associated TCR beta chains were found to be more clonally expanded and to have lower generation probabilities than equally common non-associated chains. In a later analysis, around 17,000 TCR beta sequences were associated with specific HLA alleles at a false discovery rate of 0.05. According to a later analysis, parvovirus B19, influenza, CMV and Epstein-Barr virus appeared linked to several top co-occurrence clusters. An association between a missense DCLRE1C variant and V-gene and J-gene trimming of TCR beta chains was found in a later genetic analysis and replicated in an independent cohort. While some public TCRs were present in many individuals, most TCR sequences turned up only very rarely across donors.

Libraries were built with the immunoSEQ multiplex PCR assay. The multiplex PCR relied on a mix of 60 forward primers for TCR Vbeta segments and 13 reverse primers for TCR Jbeta segments. Amplification of the CDR3 region of rearranged TCR beta genes was performed with a multiplex PCR assay on genomic DNA. Amplified TCR beta libraries were sequenced as 87-base-pair reads on the Illumina HiSeq System. Regarding the original processing steps: A later analysis counted 75 million to 100 million unique TCR beta chains across the 666 repertoires, and roughly 9.9 million of these chains were shared by at least two donors. A nearest-neighbor algorithm error-corrected the raw reads and collapsed the reads into unique sequences, merging closely related sequences to remove PCR and sequencing errors. To assign V, D and J gene segments, CDR3 sequences were aligned to IMGT reference sequences. For a sequence to be retained, at least a six-nucleotide match to both a V gene segment and a J gene segment was required. A rearrangement was called productive if the CDR3 had no stop codons and remained in frame with V and J, and every other rearrangement was called non-productive. Following IMGT convention, CDR3 was defined as the stretch from the second conserved V-encoded cysteine up to the conserved J-encoded phenylalanine. Sequences without an unambiguous match to a single V gene segment were excluded from the earlier analysis of about 600 of the donors. In an earlier analysis of a few hundred of the donors, V segments were called functional above 56.7% productive rearrangements and were called segregating when the between-donor standard deviation exceeded 5%. A statistical classification framework was built to diagnose cytomegalovirus status from the catalog of TCR beta chain sequences. V and J gene assignment, in a later analysis, came from comparing TCR nucleotide sequences with IMGT/GENE-DB human TR gene sequences. A later analysis assigned CDR3 sequences and most-parsimonious VDJ recombination scenarios with the TCRdist pipeline. In a later analysis, every TCR beta chain was defined by the combination of its CDR3 amino acid sequence and its V-gene family, and reads without a unique V-gene family were dropped. A later analysis removed roughly 590 highly shared, low-generation-probability nucleotide sequences to deal with suspected cross-contamination and a sequencing artifact. In a later analysis, a clonal expansion index was calculated for each public chain from normalized within-repertoire ranks of inferred template counts. Generation probabilities in a later analysis came from a VDJ recombination model fitted to out-of-frame rearrangements, and those results were checked against IGoR. In a later analysis, TCR-TCR, TCR-HLA and TCR-CMV co-occurrence was scored with hypergeometric tests, and a repertoire-size bias correction was applied to TCR pairs. False discovery rates were estimated in a later analysis by permuting HLA or CMV assignments 20 times. In a later analysis, co-occurring TCRs were grouped using DBSCAN, with TCRdist sequence similarity added in when clustering inside HLA-allele-positive subsets. Repertoires with fewer than 30,000 or more than 120,000 public chains, plus five repertoires with anomalous nucleotide sharing, were excluded from co-occurrence clustering. As stored in TCRdb, this immuneACCESS dataset retains in-frame rearrangements with V and J assigned. A fraction of the clones does not appear; measured against another copy, unresolved V genes explain less than half of the discrepancy, and the remainder lacks a known reason. Clone size and the V and J calls come from that table; the DNA yielded D and trimming. Counted in this sample were approximately 100,000 clones; more than 70% of them appeared once. The ten largest account for around 2.5% of the sample.

In the germline V gene, CDR1 corresponds to SGHRS and CDR2 to YFSETQ. The CDR3, cysteine through phenylalanine, is 16 amino acids long. Kept here is only the CDR3 DNA, which spans 48 bases and is read in frame from base 1. V is cut by 0 bases and J by 3 bases, and the space between the germline ends is 13 bases. This TCR was sampled from a middle-aged man in good health and CMV-seronegative. Input material: PBMCs. The rearranged segments are TRBV5-1 and TRBJ1-5; the D gene is possibly TRBD1, with 6 bases matching. The sequenced DNA is TGCGCCAGCAGCTTGGACCCGGGACAACCCAATCAGCCCCAGCATTTT. Its translation reads: CASSLDPGQPNQPQHF.